The 11 T cell receptor beta chains below come from one sample, sequenced in a study of blood T cell repertoires in COVID-19 (dated by TCRdb to the early 2020s). The method was the immunoSEQ multiplex PCR assay. TCRdb re-hosts the immuneACCESS table, in-frame sequences only. Its copies lack some clones; in the studies checked, an unresolved V gene accounts for under half of them, and the cause for the rest is not known. This sample lists 190,000 or so clones; approximately 87% were detected once. Roughly 0.9% of the sample is taken by the ten largest. Sequencing was performed on peripheral blood. The receptor set was obtained from a young woman who had recovered from COVID-19.

The chain couples TRBV28 to TRBJ2-3, with D tentatively TRBD2 (7 bases). Trimming left V 7 bases short and J 4 bases short, with 18 bases between. CDR3 length: 15 amino acids. CDR1 MDHEN and CDR2 SYDVKM come from the germline V gene. The DNA for the CDR3 is TGTGCCAGCACGCTGATCGGGGGGCGCGCAGATACGCAGTATTTT. Residues: CASTLIGGRADTQYF.

The chain uses TRBV7-2 and TRBJ2-1; D possibly corresponds to TRBD2 (6 bases). The CDR3 spans 12 residues. The V gene lost 5 bases and the J gene lost 13 bases, with 15 bases spanning the gap. CDR1 is SGHTA and CDR2 is FQGNSA in the germline V gene. The CDR3 DNA sequence: TGTGCCAGCAGCCGCCGCCGGGAGAGACAGTTCTTC. It specifies CASSRRRERQFF. The variable domain in full, completed from reference TRBV7-2 and TRBJ2-1, reads GAGVSQSPSNKVTEKGKDVELRCDPISGHTALYWYRQSLGQGLEFLIYFQGNSAPDKSGLPSDRFSAERTGGSVSTLTIQRTQQEDSAVYLCASSRRRERQFFGPGTRLTVL.

The rearrangement uses TRBV5-4 and TRBJ1-3, with TRBD1 identical over 8 bases. The CDR3 sequence is 15 residues long. The germline V gene encodes CDR1 SGHNT and CDR2 YYREEE (reference sequence). Trimming took 4 bases from V and 3 from J; bases not matched to a gene: 6. The CDR3 DNA sequence: TGTGCCAGCAGCATGACAGGGGTATTTGGAAACACCATATATTTT. Its translation is CASSMTGVFGNTIYF.

This rearrangement joins TRBV9 to TRBJ2-1, with 9 positions matching TRBD1. CDR3 length: 15 residues. CDR1 is SGDLS and CDR2 is YYNGEE in the germline V gene. Trimming took 1 base from V and 5 from J; bases not matched to a gene: 4. The CDR3 DNA is TGTGCCAGCAGCGTAATGGGACAGGGTAACAATGAGCAGTTCTTC. Translating gives CASSVMGQGNNEQFF.

J is TRBJ1-4 and V is TRBV23-1; the D gene is possibly TRBD1 (5 bases). TRBV23-1 is filed as an ORF, its function uncertain. V was pared by 7 bases and J by 5 bases, with 14 bases between. This CDR3 contains 14 residues. This chain's CDR3 is CASINSDRNEKLFF. The CDR3 DNA reads as TGCGCCAGCATCAATTCCGACAGAAATGAAAAACTGTTTTTT.

This chain links TRBV7-2 with TRBJ2-5; the match to TRBD2 covers 16 bases. V shed 3 bases, J shed 5 bases, and the junction held 12 bases outside the gene matches. This CDR3 is built from 19 residues. Looked up from germline, CDR1 is SGHTA and CDR2 is FQGNSA. CDR3 residues: CASSFKGLAGGLRGETQYF. In DNA form, the CDR3 reads TGTGCCAGCAGCTTTAAGGGACTAGCGGGAGGGTTGCGGGGGGAGACCCAGTACTTC.

The chain links TRBV6-2 or TRBV6-3 to TRBJ1-4, with 8 bases matching TRBD1. The CDR3 spans 17 residues. The germline V gene encodes CDR1 MNHEY and CDR2 SVGEGT. The V gene end was trimmed by 5 bases and the J gene end by 0 bases; junction bases not matched to a gene: 8. The CDR3 nucleotides are TGTGCCAGCAGTACCCGGGACAGGACCGCAACTAATGAAAAACTGTTTTTT. It specifies CASSTRDRTATNEKLFF.

The CDR3 region has the DNA TGTGCCAGCAGCCCGTGGACAGCTAACACTGAAGCTTTCTTT. Residues: CASSPWTANTEAFF. The rearrangement joins TRBV5-5 to TRBJ1-1; perhaps TRBD1 as D (6 bases). The CDR3 loop spans 14 amino acids. The germline V gene encodes CDR1 SGHKS and CDR2 YYEKEE (reference sequence). V lost 4 bases to trimming and J lost 2 bases, with 12 bases between them.

Remarks on this clone: The junction and the germline gene differ at one end; a read error may be behind it. This chain joins TRBV11-2 and TRBJ1-2; D perhaps matches TRBD1 (5 bases). Per the germline V gene, CDR1 is SGHAT and CDR2 is FQNNGV. This CDR3 has 13 amino acids. CDR3 nucleotides: TGTGCCAGCAGCTTAGATGGGCTCTTGACAGTGTTCTTC. Encoded protein: CASSLDGLLTVFF.

The gene calls are TRBV29-1 and TRBJ1-4; 8 bases map to TRBD1. Germline CDR1 SQVTM, CDR2 ANQGSEA. The V gene end was trimmed by 6 bases and the J gene end by 4 bases; junction bases not matched to a gene: 10. This CDR3 spans 15 amino acids. CDR3 bases: TGCAGCGTCTCTCCTGTGGGACAGGTTAATGAAAAACTGTTTTTT. It codes for CSVSPVGQVNEKLFF.

V usage is TRBV7-2 and J usage is TRBJ2-7, with a weak D call TRBD2 (6 bases). Germline CDR1 is SGHTA and CDR2 is FQGNSA. This CDR3 region has 15 residues. The V and J ends lost 2 bases and 1 base respectively, with 12 bases between them. CDR3 DNA: TGTGCCAGCAGCTTATGGGACTCTAGATCCTACGAGCAGTACGTC. This encodes CASSLWDSRSYEQYV.